The 32 T cell receptor beta chains given below trace back to one sample, sequenced in a study of preoperative IRX-2 immunotherapy in early breast cancer (dated by TCRdb to between 2018 and 2020). The library was built by means of the immunoSEQ multiplex PCR assay. Not all clones reach the TCRdb copy of this immuneACCESS table, which keeps in-frame sequences only. Checked studies attribute under half of the gap to unresolved V genes and leave the rest unexplained. For this sample the table gives approximately 34,000 clones, of which roughly 96% were detected only once. Together, the top ten hold roughly 6.5% of the sample. The meaning of the sample's treatment or condition label: preoperative locoregional IRX-2 cytokine immunotherapy. Sample collection occurred from a patient treated with IRX-2 immunotherapy. Source of these receptors: a human donor with breast cancer.

V gene TRBV11-2 combines with J gene TRBJ1-1; D might be TRBD1 (5 bases). The V end was cut by 5 bases, the J end by 1 base, with 8 bases between. The CDR3 extends over 13 amino acids. Germline V gene lookup returns CDR1 SGHAT and CDR2 FQNNGV. This CDR3 reads CASSPGQNTEAFF. The CDR3 region has the DNA TGTGCCAGCAGCCCCGGACAGAACACTGAAGCTTTCTTT.

The chain couples TRBV18 to TRBJ1-5; TRBD1 aligns across 8 bases. This CDR3 spans 16 amino acids. Germline V gene lookup returns CDR1 KGHSH and CDR2 LQKENI. V shed 3 bases, J shed 7 bases, and the junction held 11 bases outside the gene matches. The CDR3: CASSPSIDRGKQPQHF. The CDR3 bases are TGTGCCAGCTCACCTTCCATCGACAGGGGTAAGCAGCCCCAGCATTTT. Drawing the rest from reference TRBV18 and TRBJ1-5, the complete variable domain is NAGVMQNPRHLVRRRGQEARLRCSPMKGHSHVYWYRQLPEEGLKFMVYLQKENIIDESGMPKERFSAEFPKEGPSILRIQQVVRGDSAAYFCASSPSIDRGKQPQHFGDGTRLSIL.

The rearrangement links TRBV29-1 to TRBJ1-6, with unresolved D. The CDR3 spans 13 residues. The germline V gene encodes CDR1 SQVTM and CDR2 ANQGSEA. The V end was cut by 7 bases, the J end by 10 bases, with 17 bases between. CDR3 in amino acids: CSASQGNDSPLHF. The CDR3 coding sequence is TGCAGCGCCAGCCAAGGGAACGACTCACCCCTCCACTTT.

This clone was detected only once. The gene calls are TRBV28 and TRBJ2-2; 11 nucleotides line up with TRBD2. The germline V gene encodes CDR1 MDHEN and CDR2 SYDVKM. The CDR3 is 16 amino acids. V lost 5 bases to trimming and J lost 1 base; unmatched junction nucleotides: 3. This chain's CDR3 is CASSPGTSGNTGELFF. The CDR3 DNA reads TGTGCCAGCAGTCCCGGGACTAGCGGGAACACCGGGGAGCTGTTTTTT.

This clone has only one observation. This chain joins TRBV15 and TRBJ2-5; either TRBD1 or TRBD2 may fit D (6 bases each). Trimming took 1 base from V and 1 from J, leaving 7 bases between them. Germline V gene sequence: CDR1 LNHNV, CDR2 YYDKDF (reference sequence). The CDR3 runs to 14 residues. CDR3 in amino acids: CATSRGGAQETQYF. The DNA for the CDR3 is TGTGCCACCAGCAGAGGGGGGGCCCAAGAGACCCAGTACTTC.

The V gene is TRBV7-3, the J gene TRBJ2-5; D perhaps matches TRBD1 (6 bases). Germline CDR1 is SGHTA and CDR2 is FQGTGA. There are 15 residues in the CDR3. Trimming pared 5 bases from V and 2 bases from J, leaving 15 bases between. The CDR3 coding sequence is TGTGCCAGCAGCCCCCTAGGGGGATTACAAGAGACCCAGTACTTC. It codes for CASSPLGGLQETQYF.

The gene calls are TRBV4-1 and TRBJ1-4; D is ambiguous. The CDR3 runs 15 residues. From germline, CDR1 is MGHRA and CDR2 YSYEKL. V was clipped by 1 base and J by 9 bases, with 15 bases between them. In DNA form, the CDR3 reads TGCGCCAGCAGCCAAGGGGCCGCTAATGAAAAAAAACTGTTTTTT. Translation: CASSQGAANEKKLFF.

The table lists this clone with a count of one. This rearrangement joins TRBV9 to TRBJ2-3; 9 bases are shared with TRBD1. The CDR3 sequence is 16 residues long. Germline-derived CDR1 and CDR2 are SGDLS and YYNGEE. V lost 0 bases to trimming and J lost 5 bases; unmatched junction nucleotides: 7. CDR3 bases: TGTGCCAGCAGCGTAGCCCGACAGGGGGTGGGAGATACGCAGTATTTT. It encodes CASSVARQGVGDTQYF.

This chain connects TRBV7-2 to TRBJ1-4, with D perhaps TRBD1 (5 bases). This CDR3 has 13 amino acids. CDR1 is SGHTA and CDR2 is FQGNSA in the germline V gene. V was pared by 6 bases and J by 6 bases, with 11 bases between. DNA for the CDR3: TGTGCCAGCAGTTACGGGGCCCATGAAAAACTGTTTTTT. This gives the protein CASSYGAHEKLFF.

The rearrangement joins TRBV19 to TRBJ2-2; a possible D gene is TRBD1 (5 bases). The V end was cut by 6 bases, the J end by 1 base, with 15 bases between. CDR1 is LNHDA and CDR2 is SQIVND in the germline V gene (reference sequence). The CDR3 is 16 amino acids. In DNA, the CDR3 is TGTGCCAGTAGGGCACCGACAGTTAGGAACACCGGGGAGCTGTTTTTT. Its translation is CASRAPTVRNTGELFF.

This chain links TRBV29-1 with TRBJ2-1, with a possible D match to TRBD2 (6 bases). The CDR3 covers 14 residues. V gave up 7 bases and J gave up 4 bases, with 17 bases separating them. Germline V gene sequence: CDR1 SQVTM, CDR2 ANQGSEA. The CDR3 reads CSAAGEALYNEQFF. Written as DNA, the CDR3 is TGCAGCGCGGCTGGGGAGGCACTTTACAATGAGCAGTTCTTC.

The chain employs TRBV19 and TRBJ2-2, with D perhaps matching TRBD1 (6 bases). Germline values: CDR1 LNHDA, CDR2 SQIVND (reference sequence). The CDR3 extends over 15 amino acids. Trimming took off 4 bases at V and 0 bases at J, with 9 bases between the two ends. As DNA, the CDR3 is TGTGCCAGTAGTACCGGGACAACGAACACCGGGGAGCTGTTTTTT. It codes for CASSTGTTNTGELFF.

This chain connects TRBV2 to TRBJ1-2; 11 positions agree with TRBD1. With V trimmed by 4 bases and J by 5 bases, 6 bases remained unmatched. Looked up from germline, CDR1 is SNHLY and CDR2 is FYNNEI. The CDR3 is 15 amino acids. CDR3 region: CASSALGQGAYGYTF. CDR3 coding DNA: TGTGCCAGCAGTGCCCTCGGACAGGGGGCATATGGCTACACCTTC.

This chain joins TRBV9 and TRBJ2-7; D possibly matches TRBD1 or TRBD2 (5 bases each). The V end was cut by 0 bases, the J end by 3 bases, with 13 bases between. The CDR3 is 15 amino acids. Germline CDR1 is SGDLS and CDR2 is YYNGEE. The DNA of the CDR3 is TGTGCCAGCAGCGTAGGGGGCCTAGGGAGCTACGAGCAGTACTTC. It encodes CASSVGGLGSYEQYF.

V usage is TRBV14 and J usage is TRBJ2-5; 9 positions match TRBD1. Germline CDR1 reads SGHDN; CDR2 reads FVKESK. J gave up 5 bases and V 4 bases, and 11 bases lay outside the gene matches. There are 16 residues in the CDR3. CDR3 DNA sequence: TGTGCCAGCAGCCGACACAGGGGGCTGGAGGGGGAGACCCAGTACTTC. Translation gives CASSRHRGLEGETQYF.

The V gene is TRBV15, the J gene TRBJ1-1, with 12 bases matching TRBD1. V lost 4 bases, J lost 4 bases, and 10 bases stayed unmatched. Germline V gene data show CDR1 as LNHNV and CDR2 as YYDKDF (reference sequence). The CDR3 is 17 residues long. CDR3 region: CATSTTRDRGLSTEAFF. DNA of the CDR3: TGTGCCACCAGCACAACCCGGGACAGGGGGCTAAGCACTGAAGCTTTCTTT.

J is TRBJ2-1 and V is TRBV11-3; 7 bases are shared with TRBD1. Per the germline V gene, CDR1 is SGHNT and CDR2 is YENEEA. This CDR3 has 16 amino acids. Trimming at V came to 0 bases and at J to 0 bases, leaving 2 bases not matched to a gene. DNA for the CDR3: TGTGCCAGCAGCTTAGAGGGGACAGCCTCCTACAATGAGCAGTTCTTC. It translates to CASSLEGTASYNEQFF.

V is TRBV11-2 and J is TRBJ1-4; 7 nucleotides agree with TRBD1. The length of the CDR3 is 18 residues. Trimming at V came to 1 base and at J to 0 bases, leaving 8 bases not matched to a gene. Germline V gene data show CDR1 as SGHAT and CDR2 as FQNNGV. The CDR3 DNA reads TGTGCCAGCAGCTTAGTAGGGGGCCGACAGCCAACTAATGAAAAACTGTTTTTT. Translating it yields CASSLVGGRQPTNEKLFF.

The chain couples TRBV21-1 to TRBJ2-7; the D call in the table, TRBD2, was not verified against the DNA. TRBV21-1 is an annotated pseudogene. This CDR3 spans 16 amino acids. The DNA of the CDR3 is TGTGCCAGCAGTAACAAATCGGAGGGACCCCCCTACGAGCAGTACTTC. As protein: CASSNKSEGPPYEQYF.

This clone came up once. The rearrangement links TRBV2 to TRBJ1-2; TRBD1 aligns across 7 bases. Losses at the gene ends were 6 bases for V and 5 bases for J; bases not matched to a gene: 12. The germline CDR1 and CDR2 sequences are SNHLY and FYNNEI. CDR3 length: 15 amino acids. The CDR3 coding sequence is TGTGCCAGCAGCTCTAACGGACAGGCCACTTATGGCTACACCTTC. Its protein is CASSSNGQATYGYTF.

This clone came up once. The V and J genes are TRBV6-5 and TRBJ1-2; 7 bases match TRBD1. The CDR3 length is 14 residues. The V gene end was trimmed by 6 bases and the J gene end by 3 bases; junction bases not matched to a gene: 7. Per the germline V gene, CDR1 is MNHEY and CDR2 is SVGAGI. The CDR3 is CASSRDSWDYGYTF. In DNA, the CDR3 is TGTGCCAGCAGCAGGGACAGCTGGGACTATGGCTACACCTTC.

V and J are TRBV11-2 and TRBJ2-7, with TRBD2 matching 10 bases. The CDR3 runs 18 residues. The trim removed 2 bases at V and 2 bases at J, leaving 12 bases unmatched. Germline V gene data show CDR1 as SGHAT and CDR2 as FQNNGV. The chain's CDR3 is CASSLKRQREGVPYEQYF. DNA for the CDR3: TGTGCCAGCAGCTTAAAACGGCAGCGGGAGGGGGTCCCCTACGAGCAGTACTTC.

This clone was recorded only once. The gene calls are TRBV18 and TRBJ1-4; D gene unclear. Trimming cost V 3 bases and J 7 bases, with 12 bases left between them. Germline V CDR1 and CDR2: KGHSH, LQKENI. The CDR3 covers 14 residues. The CDR3 loop is CASSPGGLGEKLFF. Written as DNA, the CDR3 is TGTGCCAGCTCACCCGGAGGGCTCGGTGAAAAACTGTTTTTT.

This clone was recorded once. The chain has TRBV4-1 and TRBJ2-7; D might be TRBD1 (5 bases). CDR1 and CDR2 from the germline V gene are MGHRA and YSYEKL. V was cut by 5 bases and J by 2 bases, with 13 bases left in between. The CDR3 has 14 amino acids. CDR3 DNA: TGCGCCAGCAGCACCATCGACAGAACCTACGAGCAGTACTTC. It codes for CASSTIDRTYEQYF.

V gene TRBV6-1 combines with J gene TRBJ2-2; TRBD1 matches at 8 bases. The CDR3 runs to 13 residues. The trim removed 10 bases at V and 1 base at J, leaving 2 bases unmatched. The germline CDR1 and CDR2 sequences are MNHNS and SASEGT. CDR3 DNA: TGTGCCACCGGGACAGGGAACACCGGGGAGCTGTTTTTT. As protein: CATGTGNTGELFF.

This clone has more than one count but fewer than ten. The J gene is TRBJ1-5, the V gene TRBV6-5; unclear D gene. In germline, CDR1 is MNHEY, CDR2 SVGAGI. The CDR3 totals 14 residues. V was cut by 7 bases and J by 0 bases, with 10 bases left in between. CDR3 DNA sequence: TGTGCCAGCAATGCAGCGTATAGCAATCAGCCCCAGCATTTT. Translation: CASNAAYSNQPQHF.

This chain joins TRBV9 and TRBJ2-3; D unclear. The CDR3 spans 12 residues. CDR1 and CDR2 from the germline V gene are SGDLS and YYNGEE. The germline V and J ends were trimmed by 3 bases and 5 bases, with 7 bases remaining between them. CDR3 DNA: TGTGCCAGCAGCGGGATTATAGATACGCAGTATTTT. Protein: CASSGIIDTQYF.

This sequence joins TRBV6-1 and TRBJ1-1; no clear D gene. The CDR3 loop spans 9 amino acids. Per germline, CDR1 MNHNS and CDR2 SASEGT. CDR3 region: CQLNTEAFF. DNA of the CDR3: TGTCAGCTGAACACTGAAGCTTTCTTT.

The CDR3 spells CASSFFRGDEKLFF. The CDR3 DNA sequence: TGTGCCAGCAGTTTTTTCAGGGGTGATGAAAAACTGTTTTTT. The chain combines TRBV27 with TRBJ1-4; D possibly corresponds to TRBD1 (6 bases). V lost 3 bases and J lost 6, with 11 bases in between. This CDR3 comprises 14 residues. Germline CDR1 and CDR2: MNHEY and SMNVEV (reference sequence).

The chain uses TRBV7-2 and TRBJ2-5; D is unresolved. The CDR3 length is 13 residues. Germline CDR1 is SGHTA and CDR2 is FQGNSA. Trimming shortened V by 6 bases and J by 2 bases, and 10 bases separated the two germline ends. DNA of the CDR3: TGTGCCAGCAGAAGAGCGCTACAAGAGACCCAGTACTTC. Its protein is CASRRALQETQYF.

The V call is TRBV5-5, the J call TRBJ2-2, with TRBD1 identical over 7 bases. CDR1 SGHKS and CDR2 YYEKEE come from the germline V gene (reference sequence). The V segment lost 4 bases and the J segment 0 bases; nucleotides outside the gene matches: 3. The CDR3 spans 15 residues. CDR3 loop: CASSLGQTNTGELFF. The CDR3 DNA reads as TGTGCCAGCAGCCTGGGACAGACGAACACCGGGGAGCTGTTTTTT.

V gene TRBV4-1 combines with J gene TRBJ2-1; 7 positions agree with TRBD2. J gave up 4 bases and V 4 bases, and 13 bases lay outside the gene matches. The CDR3 runs to 17 residues. The germline gives CDR1 MGHRA, CDR2 YSYEKL. CDR3 region: CASSRPRSGTDYNEQFF. DNA of the CDR3: TGCGCCAGCAGCCGACCACGGAGCGGGACGGATTACAATGAGCAGTTCTTC.